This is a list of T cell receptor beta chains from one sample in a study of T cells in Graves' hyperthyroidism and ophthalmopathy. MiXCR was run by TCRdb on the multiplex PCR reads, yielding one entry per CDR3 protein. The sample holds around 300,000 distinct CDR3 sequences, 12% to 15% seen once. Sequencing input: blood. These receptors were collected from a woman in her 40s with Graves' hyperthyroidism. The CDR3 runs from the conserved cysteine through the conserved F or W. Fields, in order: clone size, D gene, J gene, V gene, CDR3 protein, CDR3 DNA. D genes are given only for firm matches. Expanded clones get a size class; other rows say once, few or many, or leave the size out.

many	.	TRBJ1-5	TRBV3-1	CASSHFQDQPQHF	TGTGCCAGCAGCCACTTCCAGGATCAGCCCCAGCATTTT
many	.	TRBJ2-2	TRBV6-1	CASHPPNTGELFF	TGTGCCAGCCATCCTCCGAACACCGGGGAGCTGTTTTTT
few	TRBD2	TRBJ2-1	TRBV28	CASSLRRGVPYNEQFF	TGTGCCAGCAGTTTACGGCGGGGGGTCCCCTACAATGAGCAGTTCTTC
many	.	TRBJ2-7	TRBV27	CASSRNWGIYEQYF	TGTGCCAGCAGCCGAAACTGGGGGATATACGAGCAGTACTTC
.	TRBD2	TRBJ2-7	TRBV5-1	CASSLAQLAGGGEQYF	TGCGCCAGCAGCTTGGCCCAACTAGCGGGAGGGGGCGAGCAGTACTTC
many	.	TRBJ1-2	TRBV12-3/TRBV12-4	CASSLSDFGYTF	TGTGCCAGCAGTTTATCGGATTTCGGCTACACCTTC
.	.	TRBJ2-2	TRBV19	CASSIDVGHGELFF	TGTGCCAGTAGTATAGATGTGGGCCACGGGGAGCTGTTTTTT
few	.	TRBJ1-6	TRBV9	CASSVDYTANSPLHF	TGTGCCAGCAGCGTAGATTATACAGCCAATTCACCCCTCCACTTT
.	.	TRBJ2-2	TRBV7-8	CASRRTANTGELFF	TGTGCCAGCAGGCGTACAGCGAACACCGGGGAGCTGTTTTTT
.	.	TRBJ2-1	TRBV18	CASSPGTLLNEQFF	TGTGCCAGCTCACCCGGGACTCTGCTAAATGAGCAGTTCTTC
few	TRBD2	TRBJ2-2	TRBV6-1	CASSLRVLAANTGELFF	TGTGCCAGCAGTCTCCGGGTCCTAGCGGCGAACACCGGGGAGCTGTTTTTT
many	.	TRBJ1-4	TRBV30	CAWSARPEKLFF	TGTGCCTGGAGTGCCCGACCCGAAAAACTGTTTTTT
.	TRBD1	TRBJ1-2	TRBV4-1	CASSHRTGSYGYTF	TGCGCCAGCAGCCATCGGACAGGTAGCTATGGCTACACCTTC
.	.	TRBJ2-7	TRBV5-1	CASSLVQGSYEQYF	TGCGCCAGCAGCTTGGTACAGGGTAGCTACGAGCAGTACTTC
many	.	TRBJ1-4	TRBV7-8	CASSRARDFNEKLFF	TGTGCCAGCAGCCGAGCCCGGGACTTTAATGAAAAACTGTTTTTT